The 31 T cell receptor beta chains listed next were all sequenced from one sample in a study of blood T cell repertoires in COVID-19. Sequenced by immunoSEQ multiplex PCR; TCRdb stores in-frame clones only, minus some. Of about 120,000 clones listed, around 77% are singletons. The specimen sequenced was peripheral blood. All receptors derive from a human donor in a cohort sampled during active COVID-19.

This chain uses TRBV28 with TRBJ1-6; 7 positions agree with TRBD1. With 5 bases clipped from V and 8 bases from J, the junction kept 9 bases outside the gene matches. The germline V gene has CDR1 MDHEN and CDR2 SYDVKM. The CDR3 covers 15 residues. In DNA, the CDR3 is TGTGCCAGCAGTCCCACAGGGGAAGTTGATTCACCCCTCCACTTT. It translates to CASSPTGEVDSPLHF.

The V gene is TRBV7-6, the J gene TRBJ2-7; TRBD1 aligns across 8 bases. From germline, CDR1 is SGHVS and CDR2 FNYEAQ. Trimming at V came to 5 bases and at J to 0 bases, leaving 6 bases not matched to a gene. The CDR3 totals 15 residues. The CDR3 reads CASSPGGTGSYEQYF. In DNA form, the CDR3 reads TGTGCCAGCAGCCCCGGTGGGACAGGCTCCTACGAGCAGTACTTC.

This chain uses TRBV6-1 with TRBJ1-3; D might be TRBD1 (5 bases). Trimming took off 2 bases at V and 3 bases at J, with 8 bases between the two ends. Germline CDR1 is MNHNS and CDR2 is SASEGT. The CDR3 has 14 residues. CDR3 sequence: CASSEITGGNTIYF. DNA for the CDR3: TGTGCCAGCAGTGAAATTACAGGTGGAAACACCATATATTTT.

This chain links TRBV12-3 or TRBV12-4 with TRBJ1-2, with unresolved D. The CDR3 contains 13 residues. V lost 1 base, J lost 8 bases, and 11 bases lay in between. The CDR3 reads CASSLGAPEGYTF. CDR3 bases: TGTGCCAGCAGTTTAGGCGCGCCGGAGGGCTACACCTTC.

V and J are TRBV19 and TRBJ2-6; 7 bases align to TRBD1. Germline CDR1 reads LNHDA; CDR2 reads SQIVND (reference sequence). The CDR3 spans 21 residues. J was trimmed by 0 bases and V by 1 base; bases with no gene match: 15. Written as DNA, the CDR3 is TGTGCCAGTAGTATAGTAGGGACAGAAGGGGAGTTCATCTCTGGGGCCAACGTCCTGACTTTC. Encoded protein: CASSIVGTEGEFISGANVLTF.

This clone was seen just once. The gene calls are TRBV7-9 and TRBJ2-7, with TRBD1 matching 9 bases. V dropped 5 bases and J dropped 3; count of bases not matched to a gene: 11. CDR3 length: 16 amino acids. Germline CDR1 is SEHNR and CDR2 is FQNEAQ (reference sequence). In DNA form, the CDR3 reads TGTGCCAGCAGCCTCCCTTGGGGACAGGGTTACTACGAGCAGTACTTC. This codes for CASSLPWGQGYYEQYF.

The rearrangement links TRBV2 to TRBJ1-2; perhaps TRBD1 as D (6 bases). V was trimmed by 6 bases and J by 2 bases, leaving 22 bases between them. This CDR3 is 17 amino acids long. The germline gives CDR1 SNHLY, CDR2 FYNNEI. The CDR3 coding sequence is TGTGCCAGCAGAGACCTCCCAAGACAGGACTCCAACTATGGCTACACCTTC. Its protein is CASRDLPRQDSNYGYTF.

There are a few counts of this clone. The J gene is TRBJ2-5, the V gene TRBV5-1; D might be TRBD2 (5 bases). The CDR3 spans 14 residues. Trimming removed 4 bases from V and 5 bases from J, with 15 bases in between. Per germline, CDR1 SGHRS and CDR2 YFSETQ. CDR3 loop: CASSPGSRGETQYF. DNA for the CDR3: TGCGCCAGCAGCCCCGGATCACGCGGGGAGACCCAGTACTTC.

This chain links TRBV6-5 with TRBJ1-1; no reliable D call. This CDR3 contains 13 residues. CDR1 and CDR2 (germline): MNHEY, SVGAGI. The V and J ends lost 0 bases and 7 bases respectively, with 9 bases between them. The CDR3 coding sequence is TGTGCCAGCAGTTACTCGGGCCAAAATGAAGCTTTCTTT. The encoded protein is CASSYSGQNEAFF.

The V gene is TRBV3-1 (or the pseudogene TRBV3-2), the J gene TRBJ2-7, with a tentative D call TRBD2 (5 bases). Germline CDR1 is LGHDT and CDR2 is YNNKEL (reference sequence). V lost 1 base and J 0 bases, leaving 13 bases between the germline ends. The CDR3 loop spans 16 amino acids. CDR3 DNA: TGTGCCAGCAGCCAAGGGACTCTTACTATCTCCTACGAGCAGTACTTC. Protein sequence: CASSQGTLTISYEQYF.

This clone was detected only once. The rearrangement links TRBV9 to TRBJ2-7; D not certain. Germline V lookup: CDR1 SGDLS, CDR2 YYNGEE. The V end was cut by 0 bases, the J end by 0 bases, with 7 bases between. This CDR3 is 14 amino acids long. The chain's CDR3 is CASSVGSGSYEQYF. DNA for the CDR3: TGTGCCAGCAGCGTAGGGTCGGGCTCCTACGAGCAGTACTTC.

This clone has a handful of counts. This sequence joins TRBV2 and TRBJ2-5; the match to TRBD2 covers 12 bases. CDR3 length: 14 amino acids. V lost 4 bases and J lost 6; bases outside the gene matches: 3. Germline loops: CDR1 SNHLY, CDR2 FYNNEI. The CDR3 here is CASSGTSGTKTQYF. Here the CDR3 DNA reads TGTGCCAGCAGTGGGACTAGCGGGACCAAGACCCAGTACTTC.

The V and J genes are TRBV7-2 and TRBJ1-2, with 7 bases that match TRBD1. In germline, CDR1 is SGHTA, CDR2 FQGNSA. The CDR3 runs 15 residues. The junction had 10 bases not matched to a gene; V was cut back by 2 bases and J by 7 bases. The CDR3 nucleotides are TGTGCCAGCAGCTTAAGGACAGGAAGTATCGGTGGCTACACCTTC. Its translation is CASSLRTGSIGGYTF.

The chain is built from TRBV6-5 and TRBJ2-7; possibly TRBD2 for D (5 bases). Trimming stripped 10 bases from V and 7 bases from J, with 17 bases between. This CDR3 spans 12 amino acids. The germline V gene has CDR1 MNHEY and CDR2 SVGAGI. The CDR3 DNA reads as TGTGCCACCCTCGAGGGATTCGGGGAGCAGTACTTC. This encodes CATLEGFGEQYF.

J is TRBJ2-7 and V is TRBV7-2; no reliable D call. Trimming removed 5 bases at V and 0 bases at J, with 14 bases between. The length of the CDR3 is 15 residues. The germline gives CDR1 SGHTA, CDR2 FQGNSA. CDR3 DNA sequence: TGTGCCAGCAGCCCGCTAGAAAGGTCCTCCTACGAGCAGTACTTC. It specifies CASSPLERSSYEQYF.

This rearrangement joins TRBV19 to TRBJ2-7; 9 bases line up with TRBD2. V lost 5 bases, J lost 3 bases, and 8 bases stayed unmatched. The CDR3 totals 15 residues. Germline CDR1 reads LNHDA; CDR2 reads SQIVND (reference sequence). CDR3 sequence (DNA): TGTGCCAGTAGTGAGACTAGCGGATCCTTCTACGAGCAGTACTTC. This encodes CASSETSGSFYEQYF. Full variable domain (outside the CDR3, taken from reference TRBV19 and TRBJ2-7): DGGITQSPKYLFRKEGQNVTLSCEQNLNHDAMYWYRQDPGQGLRLIYYSQIVNDFQKGDIAEGYSVSREKKESFPLTVTSAQKNPTAFYLCASSETSGSFYEQYFGPGTRLTVT.

This clone showed up just once. This sequence joins TRBV18 and TRBJ2-1; possible D gene TRBD1, 5 bases. V lost 0 bases and J lost 0, with 6 bases in between. The CDR3 sequence is 15 residues long. CDR1 KGHSH and CDR2 LQKENI come from the germline V gene. The CDR3 sequence: CASSPPDSSYNEQFF. In nucleotides, the CDR3 is TGTGCCAGCTCACCACCAGACAGCTCCTACAATGAGCAGTTCTTC.

The rearrangement joins TRBV7-8 to TRBJ2-7, with TRBD2 matching over 9 bases. Germline-derived CDR1 and CDR2 are SGHVS and FQNEAQ. This CDR3 contains 15 residues. The trim removed 1 base at V and 5 bases at J, leaving 6 bases unmatched. The CDR3 nucleotides read TGTGCCAGCAGCTTAGACGGCGGGAGGGTGGACGAGCAGTACTTC. Amino acid sequence: CASSLDGGRVDEQYF.

The V and J genes are TRBV6-1 and TRBJ1-4, with TRBD1 identical over 10 bases. CDR3 size: 15 residues. CDR1 is MNHNS, CDR2 SASEGT, per germline. The ends lost 1 base at V and 8 bases at J; junction bases unmatched: 4. CDR3 sequence (DNA): TGTGCCAGCAGTGAAGGGACAGGGGGACACGAAAAACTGTTTTTT. This gives the protein CASSEGTGGHEKLFF.

The rearrangement links TRBV6-5 to TRBJ2-7; 10 positions agree with TRBD1. The CDR3 spans 15 residues. J gave up 3 bases and V 6 bases, and 8 bases lay outside the gene matches. Germline V gene sequence: CDR1 MNHEY, CDR2 SVGAGI. The CDR3 region has the DNA TGTGCCAGCAGACTAGGCGGGACAGGGGACTACGAGCAGTACTTC. Translation gives CASRLGGTGDYEQYF.

This chain links TRBV5-1 with TRBJ2-1, with D tentatively TRBD2 (6 bases). Germline lookup yields CDR1 SGHRS and CDR2 YFSETQ. This CDR3 region has 13 residues. V lost 7 bases, J lost 5 bases, and 13 bases lay in between. CDR3: CASRLARDNEQFF. CDR3 nucleotides: TGCGCCAGCCGTCTAGCGCGAGACAATGAGCAGTTCTTC.

The J gene is TRBJ2-7, the V gene TRBV24-1, with D maybe TRBD1 (6 bases). The CDR3 is 14 residues long. V gave up 3 bases and J gave up 0 bases, with 8 bases separating them. CDR1 KGHDR and CDR2 SFDVKD come from the germline V gene. CDR3 DNA sequence: TGTGCCACCAGTGATCGGGACAACTCCTACGAGCAGTACTTC. Protein: CATSDRDNSYEQYF.

This chain joins TRBV11-2 and TRBJ1-1, with D perhaps TRBD1 (6 bases). Trimming removed 3 bases at V and 7 bases at J, with 6 bases between. Germline V gives CDR1 SGHAT, CDR2 FQNNGV. The CDR3 is made up of 11 amino acids. CDR3 coding DNA: TGTGCCAGCAGCTTGGACAGTGAAGCTTTCTTT. Its protein is CASSLDSEAFF.

The CDR3 sequence is CASSEYYGFHEQYF. The CDR3 bases are TGTGCCAGCAGTGAATATTACGGGTTCCACGAGCAGTACTTC. The chain employs TRBV25-1 and TRBJ2-7, with no clear D. With 0 bases removed from V and 5 bases from J, the gap between germline ends came to 11 bases. The CDR3 sequence is 14 residues long. Germline lookup yields CDR1 MGHDK and CDR2 SYGVNS.

This chain connects TRBV27 to TRBJ1-1, with a weak D call TRBD1 (5 bases). Trimming left V 5 bases short and J 0 bases short, with 10 bases between. CDR1 MNHEY and CDR2 SMNVEV come from the germline V gene (reference sequence). CDR3 length equals 14 residues. CDR3 DNA sequence: TGTGCCAGCAGTGCGGGACCGTTGAACACTGAAGCTTTCTTT. Its translation: CASSAGPLNTEAFF.

The rearrangement uses TRBV7-6 and TRBJ1-2; 7 bases map to TRBD1. Germline values: CDR1 SGHVS, CDR2 FNYEAQ. V lost 5 bases and J lost 7; bases outside the gene matches: 13. The CDR3 totals 15 residues. The DNA for the CDR3 is TGTGCCAGCAGCCCCTACCCCGACAGGGTCTCTGGCTACACCTTC. It yields the protein CASSPYPDRVSGYTF.

The CDR3 DNA reads TGTGCCAGCAGCTCCTATGGGACATCAGCAACTGAAGCTTTCTTT. The encoded protein is CASSSYGTSATEAFF. The J gene is TRBJ1-1, the V gene TRBV5-4; weak D call: TRBD1 (6 bases). The CDR3 runs to 15 residues. Germline CDR1 reads SGHNT; CDR2 reads YYREEE (reference sequence). V shed 3 bases and J shed 5 bases, with 17 bases lying between them.

The rearrangement uses TRBV13 and TRBJ2-7; 9 bases agree with TRBD1. Germline V gives CDR1 PRHDT, CDR2 FYEKMQ (reference sequence). This CDR3 has 14 amino acids. The ends lost 9 bases at V and 4 bases at J; junction bases unmatched: 10. CDR3 coding DNA: TGTGCCAGTACAGCCCGGGACAGGGAGTACGAGCAGTACTTC. Protein sequence: CASTARDREYEQYF.

The chain has TRBV19 and TRBJ2-7; D not resolved. The CDR3 spans 14 residues. Germline CDR1 reads LNHDA; CDR2 reads SQIVND (reference sequence). The V end lost 1 base, the J end lost 0 bases, and 7 bases lay between the germline ends. Here the CDR3 DNA reads TGTGCCAGTAGTATAGGTCCGAGCTCCTACGAGCAGTACTTC. It is translated as CASSIGPSSYEQYF.

The J gene is TRBJ1-2, the V gene TRBV6-5, with 7 bases matching TRBD1. The CDR3 spans 14 residues. Unmatched junction bases numbered 8, after V lost 6 bases and J lost 4 bases. The germline CDR1 and CDR2 sequences are MNHEY and SVGAGI. The CDR3 sequence: CASRPRDSVYGYTF. DNA for the CDR3: TGTGCCAGCAGACCCCGGGACAGTGTCTATGGCTACACCTTC.

V is TRBV9 and J is TRBJ2-7, with 13 nucleotides matching TRBD2. Trimming removed 3 bases from V and 6 bases from J; junction bases left unmatched: 6. Germline-derived CDR1 and CDR2 are SGDLS and YYNGEE. The CDR3 is 15 amino acids. The chain's CDR3 is CASSESGLAGSEQYF. In DNA form, the CDR3 reads TGTGCCAGCAGCGAGTCGGGACTAGCGGGAAGCGAGCAGTACTTC.